The rows below give T cell receptor beta chains drawn from one sample of a study of radiotherapy plus CTLA-4 blockade in lung cancer. Sequenced by immunoSEQ multiplex PCR; TCRdb stores in-frame clones only, minus some. The repertoire holds about 88,000 clones, with about three quarters as singletons. Sequencing used peripheral blood, obtained from a patient treated with radiotherapy plus ipilimumab. These receptors all come from a human donor with non-small cell lung cancer that progressed on radiotherapy plus ipilimumab. Both conserved end residues are part of each CDR3. The D gene is left open where the match is weak. Some rows mark clone size as missing; the rest say once, few, many or name a class of expanded clone.

D gene: TRBD1
CDR3 length: 17
J gene: TRBJ1-1
clone size: .
V gene: TRBV9
CDR3 DNA: TGTGCCAGCAGCGTAGAAAATGATGGCGGAAGGACAGGGGCAACTTTCTTT
CDR3 protein: CASSVENDGGRTGATFF

D gene: TRBD1
CDR3 length: 15
J gene: TRBJ2-5
clone size: .
V gene: TRBV27
CDR3 DNA: TGTGCCAGCGCAGCCAACCGGGACAGACAAGAGACCCAGTACTTC
CDR3 protein: CASAANRDRQETQYF

D gene: TRBD2
CDR3 length: 15
J gene: TRBJ2-1
clone size: .
V gene: TRBV10-1
CDR3 DNA: TGCGCCAGCAGCCTCACTAGCGGGGCTTACAATGAGCAGTTCTTC
CDR3 protein: CASSLTSGAYNEQFF

D gene: .
CDR3 length: 16
J gene: TRBJ1-1
clone size: .
V gene: TRBV5-1
CDR3 DNA: TGCGCCAGTAGAGTTGACAGTTCGTTAGGAGGGACTGAAGCTTTCTTT
CDR3 protein: CASRVDSSLGGTEAFF

D gene: TRBD1
CDR3 length: 13
J gene: TRBJ2-1
clone size: once
V gene: TRBV2
CDR3 DNA: TGTGCCAGCAGGGGACAGGTCGGCAATGAGCAGTTCTTC
CDR3 protein: CASRGQVGNEQFF

D gene: .
CDR3 length: 15
J gene: TRBJ2-7
clone size: few
V gene: TRBV19
CDR3 DNA: TGTGCCAGTAGTATCGGAGGGTCTAAATCCTACGAGCAGTACTTC
CDR3 protein: CASSIGGSKSYEQYF

D gene: .
CDR3 length: 14
J gene: TRBJ2-2
clone size: .
V gene: TRBV19
CDR3 DNA: TGTGCCAGTAGTATAGAAGGGTCTGCCGGGGAGCTGTTTTTT
CDR3 protein: CASSIEGSAGELFF

D gene: .
CDR3 length: 14
J gene: TRBJ1-5
clone size: .
V gene: TRBV19
CDR3 DNA: TGTGCCAGTAGTATAGCGGGGGACAATCAGCCCCAGCATTTT
CDR3 protein: CASSIAGDNQPQHF

D gene: .
CDR3 length: 15
J gene: TRBJ1-5
clone size: few
V gene: TRBV28
CDR3 DNA: TGTGCCAGCAGTTTATCGGCAGGGGGCAATCAGCCCCAGCATTTT
CDR3 protein: CASSLSAGGNQPQHF

D gene: .
CDR3 length: 14
J gene: TRBJ2-5
clone size: .
V gene: TRBV7-9
CDR3 DNA: TGTGCCAGCAGCCCCGAGGGCAGCCAAGAGACCCAGTACTTC
CDR3 protein: CASSPEGSQETQYF

D gene: TRBD1
CDR3 length: 16
J gene: TRBJ2-2
clone size: .
V gene: TRBV28
CDR3 DNA: TGTGCCAGCAGCGCCGGACAGGTCGCGAACACCGGGGAGCTGTTTTTT
CDR3 protein: CASSAGQVANTGELFF

D gene: .
CDR3 length: 15
J gene: TRBJ1-2
clone size: .
V gene: TRBV5-4
CDR3 DNA: TGTGCCAGCAGCTTCGGCCAGCCCTCTAACTATGGCTACACCTTC
CDR3 protein: CASSFGQPSNYGYTF

D gene: .
CDR3 length: 12
J gene: TRBJ1-2
clone size: few
V gene: TRBV28
CDR3 DNA: TGTGCCAGCAGTTCCTGGGCTGATGGCTACACCTTC
CDR3 protein: CASSSWADGYTF

D gene: TRBD1
CDR3 length: 18
J gene: TRBJ1-2
clone size: .
V gene: TRBV4-3
CDR3 DNA: TGCGCCAGCAGCCAAGAGCCGCCCGGGACAGGGGGAGGCTATGGCTACACCTTC
CDR3 protein: CASSQEPPGTGGGYGYTF

D gene: .
CDR3 length: 13
J gene: TRBJ2-3
clone size: .
V gene: TRBV13
CDR3 DNA: TGTGCCAGCAGCTTAGCCAATGTAGATACGCAGTATTTT
CDR3 protein: CASSLANVDTQYF

D gene: .
CDR3 length: 13
J gene: TRBJ2-3
clone size: .
V gene: TRBV28
CDR3 DNA: TGTGCCAGCAGTTTTCTAGCAGCAGATACGCAGTATTTT
CDR3 protein: CASSFLAADTQYF

D gene: .
CDR3 length: 11
J gene: TRBJ2-2
clone size: .
V gene: TRBV11-2
CDR3 DNA: TGTGCCACCAGAGAAACCGGGGAGCTGTTTTTT
CDR3 protein: CATRETGELFF

D gene: TRBD1
CDR3 length: 17
J gene: TRBJ1-2
clone size: .
V gene: TRBV5-4
CDR3 DNA: TGTGTCAGCAGCTTGGGGGGCAGGGGGGCCAGTTACTATGGCTACACCTTC
CDR3 protein: CVSSLGGRGASYYGYTF

D gene: TRBD1
CDR3 length: 16
J gene: TRBJ1-6
clone size: .
V gene: TRBV7-8
CDR3 DNA: TGTGCCAGCAGCTTATTGCCCGGGACAGGGTTATCACCCCTCCACTTT
CDR3 protein: CASSLLPGTGLSPLHF

D gene: .
CDR3 length: 15
J gene: TRBJ1-5
clone size: .
V gene: TRBV4-2
CDR3 DNA: TGTGCCAGCAGCCAAGTGGTAGGGGCCAATCAGCCCCAGCATTTT
CDR3 protein: CASSQVVGANQPQHF

D gene: TRBD2
CDR3 length: 16
J gene: TRBJ2-3
clone size: .
V gene: TRBV11-2
CDR3 DNA: TGTGCCAGCAGCTTGGAACTAGCGTACGGCACAGATACGCAGTATTTT
CDR3 protein: CASSLELAYGTDTQYF

D gene: TRBD1
CDR3 length: 14
J gene: TRBJ2-3
clone size: .
V gene: TRBV5-1
CDR3 DNA: TGCGCCAGCAGCAGAGGACAGGGCCCAGATACGCAGTATTTT
CDR3 protein: CASSRGQGPDTQYF

D gene: .
CDR3 length: 15
J gene: TRBJ1-5
clone size: .
V gene: TRBV28
CDR3 DNA: TGTGCCAGCAGTTCAGAAGGGGGATACCTTCAGCCCCAGCATTTT
CDR3 protein: CASSSEGGYLQPQHF

D gene: TRBD2
CDR3 length: 16
J gene: TRBJ2-1
clone size: .
V gene: TRBV9
CDR3 DNA: TGTGCCAGCAGCGTAGTAGCGGGGACGGGGTACAATGAGCAGTTCTTC
CDR3 protein: CASSVVAGTGYNEQFF

D gene: TRBD2
CDR3 length: 18
J gene: TRBJ2-3
clone size: once
V gene: TRBV19
CDR3 DNA: TGTGCCAGTAGTCGTCGTAGGGGGACTAGCGGTAACACAGATACGCAGTATTTT
CDR3 protein: CASSRRRGTSGNTDTQYF

D gene: TRBD2
CDR3 length: 16
J gene: TRBJ2-1
clone size: .
V gene: TRBV28
CDR3 DNA: TGTGCCAGCAGTTCCGGGACTAGCGGGCCCTACAATGAGCAGTTCTTC
CDR3 protein: CASSSGTSGPYNEQFF

D gene: .
CDR3 length: 13
J gene: TRBJ1-2
clone size: .
V gene: TRBV10-3
CDR3 DNA: TGTGCCATCAGTGAAAAGGGGGAATATGGCTACACCTTC
CDR3 protein: CAISEKGEYGYTF

D gene: TRBD1
CDR3 length: 15
J gene: TRBJ2-5
clone size: .
V gene: TRBV5-4
CDR3 DNA: TGTGCCAGCAGCCTACGGACAGGGGGACAAGAGACCCAGTACTTC
CDR3 protein: CASSLRTGGQETQYF

D gene: .
CDR3 length: 14
J gene: TRBJ2-7
clone size: .
V gene: TRBV29-1
CDR3 DNA: TGCAGCGTTCCCGGACGGCAGGGCGGACACGAGCAGTACTTC
CDR3 protein: CSVPGRQGGHEQYF

D gene: .
CDR3 length: 16
J gene: TRBJ2-1
clone size: .
V gene: TRBV5-1
CDR3 DNA: TGCGCCAGCAGCTTGTCTAGACAGGGAGGATTGCCCCAGCAGTTCTTC
CDR3 protein: CASSLSRQGGLPQQFF

D gene: TRBD1
CDR3 length: 14
J gene: TRBJ1-1
clone size: once
V gene: TRBV5-1
CDR3 DNA: TGCGCCAGCAGCTTCCGGGACAGGGCCACTGAAGCTTTCTTT
CDR3 protein: CASSFRDRATEAFF

D gene: .
CDR3 length: 14
J gene: TRBJ2-2
clone size: .
V gene: TRBV9
CDR3 DNA: TGTGCCAGCAGCGTAAATCCTAACACCGGGGAGCTGTTTTTT
CDR3 protein: CASSVNPNTGELFF

D gene: .
CDR3 length: 15
J gene: TRBJ2-4
clone size: .
V gene: TRBV6-5
CDR3 DNA: TGTGCCAGCAGACCCCCGGGACGCATCAAAAACATTCAGTACTTC
CDR3 protein: CASRPPGRIKNIQYF

D gene: TRBD2
CDR3 length: 17
J gene: TRBJ2-7
clone size: few
V gene: TRBV28
CDR3 DNA: TGTGCCAGCAGTGTAGGGGATACTAGCGGGAGCTCCTACGAGCAGTACTTC
CDR3 protein: CASSVGDTSGSSYEQYF

D gene: .
CDR3 length: 13
J gene: TRBJ2-5
clone size: .
V gene: TRBV2
CDR3 DNA: TGTGCCAGCGGGACCCGAGGGATGGAGACCCAGTACTTC
CDR3 protein: CASGTRGMETQYF

D gene: .
CDR3 length: 15
J gene: TRBJ2-6
clone size: .
V gene: TRBV15
CDR3 DNA: TGTGCCACCGGTCTCTGGGGCTCTGGGGCCAACGTCCTGACTTTC
CDR3 protein: CATGLWGSGANVLTF

D gene: .
CDR3 length: 15
J gene: TRBJ2-3
clone size: .
V gene: TRBV6-1
CDR3 DNA: TGTGCCAGCAGTGCGCACCCGGAGAAGGCAGATACGCAGTATTTT
CDR3 protein: CASSAHPEKADTQYF

D gene: .
CDR3 length: 16
J gene: TRBJ1-2
clone size: .
V gene: TRBV4-2
CDR3 DNA: TGTGCCAGCAGCCAGGACAGCTCTTCATTTAACTATGGCTACACCTTC
CDR3 protein: CASSQDSSSFNYGYTF

D gene: TRBD1
CDR3 length: 16
J gene: TRBJ1-2
clone size: once
V gene: TRBV7-2
CDR3 DNA: TGTGCCAGCAGCTTTCTTCAGGACAGGGGGAACTATGGCTACACCTTC
CDR3 protein: CASSFLQDRGNYGYTF

D gene: .
CDR3 length: 16
J gene: TRBJ2-3
clone size: .
V gene: TRBV5-1
CDR3 DNA: TGCGCCAGCAGCTTGGGGCCGACGCGGGGCACAGATACGCAGTATTTT
CDR3 protein: CASSLGPTRGTDTQYF

D gene: .
CDR3 length: 13
J gene: TRBJ1-6
clone size: .
V gene: TRBV30
CDR3 DNA: TGTGCCTGGAGTGTATCCCATTTATCTGTCCTCCACTTT
CDR3 protein: CAWSVSHLSVLHF

D gene: TRBD2
CDR3 length: 16
J gene: TRBJ2-1
clone size: .
V gene: TRBV7-3
CDR3 DNA: TGTGCCAGCAGCCTCGGGACTAGCGGGAGCTACAATGAGCAGTTCTTC
CDR3 protein: CASSLGTSGSYNEQFF

D gene: TRBD1
CDR3 length: 14
J gene: TRBJ1-5
clone size: .
V gene: TRBV7-9
CDR3 DNA: TGTGCCAGCAGCTTTTCAGGGGGAAATCAGCCCCAGCATTTT
CDR3 protein: CASSFSGGNQPQHF

D gene: .
CDR3 length: 13
J gene: TRBJ2-7
clone size: few
V gene: TRBV28
CDR3 DNA: TGTGCCAGCAGTTTTGCGGGACACTACGAGCAGTACTTC
CDR3 protein: CASSFAGHYEQYF

D gene: .
CDR3 length: 16
J gene: TRBJ2-2
clone size: .
V gene: TRBV9
CDR3 DNA: TGTGCCAGCAGCGTAGCGGGGTTCGCGAACACCGGGGAGCTGTTTTTT
CDR3 protein: CASSVAGFANTGELFF

D gene: .
CDR3 length: 13
J gene: TRBJ1-2
clone size: .
V gene: TRBV19
CDR3 DNA: TGTGCCAGTAGTATCGGCAGGTCCAAAGGCTACACCTTC
CDR3 protein: CASSIGRSKGYTF

D gene: .
CDR3 length: 13
J gene: TRBJ1-1
clone size: .
V gene: TRBV6-5
CDR3 DNA: TGTGCCAGCAGTAGGGTCATGAACACTGAAGCTTTCTTT
CDR3 protein: CASSRVMNTEAFF

D gene: .
CDR3 length: 13
J gene: TRBJ1-1
clone size: .
V gene: TRBV23-1
CDR3 DNA: TGCGCCAGCGGCCGGGACATACACACTGAAGCTTTCTTT
CDR3 protein: CASGRDIHTEAFF

D gene: .
CDR3 length: 11
J gene: TRBJ2-5
clone size: .
V gene: TRBV20-1
CDR3 DNA: TGCAGTGGACTGAGCCAAGAGACCCAGTACTTC
CDR3 protein: CSGLSQETQYF

D gene: .
CDR3 length: 15
J gene: TRBJ2-5
clone size: once
V gene: TRBV11-2
CDR3 DNA: TGTGCCAGCAGCTTAGGAGGGGGGGCCGGAGAGACCCAGTACTTC
CDR3 protein: CASSLGGGAGETQYF

D gene: .
CDR3 length: 14
J gene: TRBJ2-7
clone size: .
V gene: TRBV7-7
CDR3 DNA: TGTGCCAGCAGCTTAGGGGGCGGCCGTAGCGAGCAGTACTTC
CDR3 protein: CASSLGGGRSEQYF

D gene: TRBD1
CDR3 length: 14
J gene: TRBJ2-1
clone size: .
V gene: TRBV4-1
CDR3 DNA: TGCGCCAGCAGCCAACTGGGACAGGGAGGTTCGGAGTTCTTC
CDR3 protein: CASSQLGQGGSEFF

D gene: TRBD1
CDR3 length: 17
J gene: TRBJ2-6
clone size: .
V gene: TRBV28
CDR3 DNA: TGTGCCAGCAGTCTGGGGACAGTCCTCTCTGGGGCCAACGTCCTGACTTTC
CDR3 protein: CASSLGTVLSGANVLTF

D gene: .
CDR3 length: 15
J gene: TRBJ1-1
clone size: .
V gene: TRBV5-1
CDR3 DNA: TGCGCCAGCAGCTTGCGTACAGGGCCGAACACTGAAGCTTTCTTT
CDR3 protein: CASSLRTGPNTEAFF

D gene: TRBD2
CDR3 length: 17
J gene: TRBJ2-1
clone size: .
V gene: TRBV2
CDR3 DNA: TGTGCCAGCAGCTCCCCGACTAGCAGAAGCTCCTACAATGAGCAGTTCTTC
CDR3 protein: CASSSPTSRSSYNEQFF

D gene: TRBD1
CDR3 length: 12
J gene: TRBJ1-2
clone size: .
V gene: TRBV6-1
CDR3 DNA: TGTGCCAGCAGAGGGACAGGGGCTGGCTACACCTTC
CDR3 protein: CASRGTGAGYTF

D gene: TRBD1
CDR3 length: 15
J gene: TRBJ2-1
clone size: .
V gene: TRBV7-6
CDR3 DNA: TGTGCCAGCAGCCGGTGGACAGGCGCATACAATGAGCAGTTCTTC
CDR3 protein: CASSRWTGAYNEQFF